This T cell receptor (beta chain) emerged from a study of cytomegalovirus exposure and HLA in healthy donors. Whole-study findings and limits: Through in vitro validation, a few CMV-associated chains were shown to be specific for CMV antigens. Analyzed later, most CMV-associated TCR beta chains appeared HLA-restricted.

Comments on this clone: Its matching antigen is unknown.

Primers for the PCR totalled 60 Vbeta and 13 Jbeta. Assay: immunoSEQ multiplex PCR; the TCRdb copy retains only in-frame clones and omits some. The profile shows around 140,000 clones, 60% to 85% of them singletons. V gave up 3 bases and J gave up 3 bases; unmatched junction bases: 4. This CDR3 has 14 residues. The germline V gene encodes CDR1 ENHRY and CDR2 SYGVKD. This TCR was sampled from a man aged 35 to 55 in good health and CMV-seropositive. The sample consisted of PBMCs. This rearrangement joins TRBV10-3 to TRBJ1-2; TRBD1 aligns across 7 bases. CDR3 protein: CAISDTQGDYGYTF. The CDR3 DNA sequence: TGTGCCATCAGTGACACTCAGGGGGACTATGGCTACACCTTC.